Listed below are T cell receptor beta chains from one sample, sequenced in a study of shared clonotypes between healthy human individuals. The data were produced by immunoSEQ multiplex PCR, yet TCRdb's version contains in-frame clones alone and is incomplete. Of 900,000 to 1,200,000 clones listed, 75% to 80% are singletons. The sample was memory CD4+ T cells from PBMCs. These receptors came from a man between 18 and 29 years old in good health. Some clones in this sample may be carry-over from other donors' samples. CDR3s leave out the opening cysteine and the closing phenylalanine or tryptophan. The order of the fields is J gene, V gene, CDR3 protein.

>TRBJ1-1|TRBV10-3
AIKQGQVNDYEAF
>TRBJ2-1|TRBV11-2
ASSLGLPSYNEQF
>TRBJ2-7|TRBV11-3
ASSPGTSGSDEQY
>TRBJ2-7|TRBV6-5
ASSLSLGSYEQY
>TRBJ2-1|TRBV4-1
ASSQPDLGFSYNEQF
>TRBJ1-1|TRBV5-1
ASSWDAMNTEAF
>TRBJ2-7|TRBV6-5
ASSWRRGYEQY
>TRBJ2-7|TRBV5-1
ASSRAAYDYQSAYEQY
>TRBJ2-5|TRBV7-2
ASSLETAEETQY
>TRBJ2-7|TRBV7-9
ASSYGTQIVEQY
>TRBJ2-3|TRBV2
ASSVSGSTDTQY
>TRBJ1-1|TRBV19
ASSLQVGRTEAF
>TRBJ1-1|TRBV7-2
ASSLGWDTEAF
>TRBJ2-7|TRBV30
AWKSTYEQY
>TRBJ2-2|TRBV18
ASSPQHGTGELF
>TRBJ1-2|TRBV7-2
ASSRDSANYGYT
>TRBJ2-5|TRBV10-3
AIRGLAGAGETQY